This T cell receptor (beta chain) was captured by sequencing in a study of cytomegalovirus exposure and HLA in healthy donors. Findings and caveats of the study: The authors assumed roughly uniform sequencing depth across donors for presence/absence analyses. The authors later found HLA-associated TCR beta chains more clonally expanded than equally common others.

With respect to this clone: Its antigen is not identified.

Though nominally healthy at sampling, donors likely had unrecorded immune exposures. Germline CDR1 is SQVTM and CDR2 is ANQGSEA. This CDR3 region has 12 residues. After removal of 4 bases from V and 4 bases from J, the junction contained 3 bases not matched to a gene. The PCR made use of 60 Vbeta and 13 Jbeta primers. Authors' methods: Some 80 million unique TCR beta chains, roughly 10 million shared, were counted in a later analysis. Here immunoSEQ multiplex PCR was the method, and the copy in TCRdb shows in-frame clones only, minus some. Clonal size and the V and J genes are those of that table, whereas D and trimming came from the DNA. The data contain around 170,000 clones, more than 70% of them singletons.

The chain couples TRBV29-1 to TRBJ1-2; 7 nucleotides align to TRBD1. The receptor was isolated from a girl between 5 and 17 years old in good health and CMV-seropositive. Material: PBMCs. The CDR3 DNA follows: TGCAGCGTTGCCCGGGACAGCTATGGCTACACCTTC. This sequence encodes CSVARDSYGYTF.